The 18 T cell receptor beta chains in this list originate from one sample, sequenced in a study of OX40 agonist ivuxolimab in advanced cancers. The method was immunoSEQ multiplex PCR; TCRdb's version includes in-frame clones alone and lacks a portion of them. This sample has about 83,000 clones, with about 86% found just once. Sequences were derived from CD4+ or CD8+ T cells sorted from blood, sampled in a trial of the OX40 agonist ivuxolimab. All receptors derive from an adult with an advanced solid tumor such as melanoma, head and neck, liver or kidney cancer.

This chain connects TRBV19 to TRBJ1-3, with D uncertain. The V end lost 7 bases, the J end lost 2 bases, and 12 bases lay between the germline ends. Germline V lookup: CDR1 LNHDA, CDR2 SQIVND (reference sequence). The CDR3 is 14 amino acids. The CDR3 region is CASTPRTAGNTIYF. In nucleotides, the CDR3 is TGTGCCAGTACCCCCCGGACCGCTGGAAACACCATATATTTT.

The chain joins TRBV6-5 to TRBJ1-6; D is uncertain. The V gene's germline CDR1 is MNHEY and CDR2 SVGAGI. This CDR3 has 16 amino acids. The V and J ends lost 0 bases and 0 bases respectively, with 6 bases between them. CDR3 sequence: CASSYSPYSYNSPLHF. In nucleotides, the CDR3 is TGTGCCAGCAGTTACTCGCCTTACTCCTATAATTCACCCCTCCACTTT.

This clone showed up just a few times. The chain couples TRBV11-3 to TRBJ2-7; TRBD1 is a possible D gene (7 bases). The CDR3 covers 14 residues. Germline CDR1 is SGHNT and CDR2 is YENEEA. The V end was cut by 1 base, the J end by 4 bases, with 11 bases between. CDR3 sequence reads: CASSLGRGTYEQYF. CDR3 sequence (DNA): TGTGCCAGCAGCTTAGGCAGGGGGACTTACGAGCAGTACTTC. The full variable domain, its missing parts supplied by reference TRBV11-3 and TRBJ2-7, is EAGVVQSPRYKIIEKKQPVAFWCNPISGHNTLYWYLQNLGQGPELLIRYENEEAVDDSQLPKDRFSAERLKGVDSTLKIQPAELGDSAVYLCASSLGRGTYEQYFGPGTRLTVT.

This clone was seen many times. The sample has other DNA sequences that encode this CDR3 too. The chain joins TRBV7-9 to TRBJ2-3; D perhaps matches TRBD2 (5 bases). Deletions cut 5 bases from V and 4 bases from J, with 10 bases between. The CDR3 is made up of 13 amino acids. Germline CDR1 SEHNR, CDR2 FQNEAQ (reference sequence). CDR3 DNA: TGTGCCAGCAGCCCACGGGGTCCAGATACGCAGTATTTT. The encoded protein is CASSPRGPDTQYF.

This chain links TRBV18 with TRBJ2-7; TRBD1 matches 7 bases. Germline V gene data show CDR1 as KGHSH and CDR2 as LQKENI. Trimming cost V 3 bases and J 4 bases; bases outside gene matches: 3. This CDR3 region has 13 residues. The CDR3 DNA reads TGTGCCAGCTCACCGGGACAGCAGTACGAGCAGTACTTC. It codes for CASSPGQQYEQYF.

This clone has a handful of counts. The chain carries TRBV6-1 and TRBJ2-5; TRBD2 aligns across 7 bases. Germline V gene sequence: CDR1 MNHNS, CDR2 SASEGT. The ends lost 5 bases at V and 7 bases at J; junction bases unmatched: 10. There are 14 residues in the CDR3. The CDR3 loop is CASSTGGLVMTQYF. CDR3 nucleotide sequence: TGTGCCAGCAGTACGGGGGGACTGGTAATGACCCAGTACTTC.

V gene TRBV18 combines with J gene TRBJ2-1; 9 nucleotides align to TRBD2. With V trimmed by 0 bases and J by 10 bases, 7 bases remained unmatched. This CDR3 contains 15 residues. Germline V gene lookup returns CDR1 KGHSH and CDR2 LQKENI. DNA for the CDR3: TGTGCCAGCTCACCACCGCTAGCGGGGCCTATGGAGCAGTTCTTC. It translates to CASSPPLAGPMEQFF.

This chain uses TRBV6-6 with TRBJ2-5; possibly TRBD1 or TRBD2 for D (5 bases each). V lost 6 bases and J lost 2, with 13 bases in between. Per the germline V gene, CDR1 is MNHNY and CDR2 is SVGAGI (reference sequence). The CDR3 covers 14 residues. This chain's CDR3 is CASRDWTLQETQYF. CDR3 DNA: TGTGCCAGCAGGGACTGGACACTACAAGAGACCCAGTACTTC.

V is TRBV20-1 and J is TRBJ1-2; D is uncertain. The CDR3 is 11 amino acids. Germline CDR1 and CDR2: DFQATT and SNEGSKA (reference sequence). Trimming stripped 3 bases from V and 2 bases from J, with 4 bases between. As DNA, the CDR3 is TGCAGTGCTAGTGACAACTATGGCTACACCTTC. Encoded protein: CSASDNYGYTF.

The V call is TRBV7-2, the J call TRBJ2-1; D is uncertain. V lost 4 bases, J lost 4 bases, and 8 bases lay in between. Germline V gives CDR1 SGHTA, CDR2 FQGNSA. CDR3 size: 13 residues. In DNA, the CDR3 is TGTGCCAGCAGCTCCGATAGATACAATGAGCAGTTCTTC. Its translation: CASSSDRYNEQFF.

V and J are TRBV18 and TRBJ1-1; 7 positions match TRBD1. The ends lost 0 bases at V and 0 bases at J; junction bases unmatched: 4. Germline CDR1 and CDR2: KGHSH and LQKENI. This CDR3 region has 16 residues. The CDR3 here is CASSPPGQRMNTEAFF. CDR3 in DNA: TGTGCCAGCTCACCACCGGGACAGAGGATGAACACTGAAGCTTTCTTT. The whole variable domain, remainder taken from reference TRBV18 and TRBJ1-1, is NAGVMQNPRHLVRRRGQEARLRCSPMKGHSHVYWYRQLPEEGLKFMVYLQKENIIDESGMPKERFSAEFPKEGPSILRIQQVVRGDSAAYFCASSPPGQRMNTEAFFGQGTRLTVV.

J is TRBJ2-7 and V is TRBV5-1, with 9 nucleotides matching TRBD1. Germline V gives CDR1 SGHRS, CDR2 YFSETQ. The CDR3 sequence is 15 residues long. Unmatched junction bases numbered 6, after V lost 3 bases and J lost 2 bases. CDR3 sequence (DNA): TGCGCCAGCAGCTCAGCACAGGGGGCGGCCTACGAGCAGTACTTC. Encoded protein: CASSSAQGAAYEQYF.

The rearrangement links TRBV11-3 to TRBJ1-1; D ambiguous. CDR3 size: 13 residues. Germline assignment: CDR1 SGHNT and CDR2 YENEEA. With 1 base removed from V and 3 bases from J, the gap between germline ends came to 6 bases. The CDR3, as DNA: TGTGCCAGCAGCTTAGGTAGACACACTGAAGCTTTCTTT. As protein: CASSLGRHTEAFF.

The CDR3 nucleotides are TGTGCCAGCAGCCAACAGGGGGCTCGCACAGATACGCAGTATTTT. Translating it yields CASSQQGARTDTQYF. The chain is built from TRBV7-3 and TRBJ2-3; 9 nucleotides match TRBD1. In germline, CDR1 is SGHTA, CDR2 FQGTGA. V lost 5 bases, J lost 1 base, and 4 bases stayed unmatched. The CDR3 is 15 amino acids.

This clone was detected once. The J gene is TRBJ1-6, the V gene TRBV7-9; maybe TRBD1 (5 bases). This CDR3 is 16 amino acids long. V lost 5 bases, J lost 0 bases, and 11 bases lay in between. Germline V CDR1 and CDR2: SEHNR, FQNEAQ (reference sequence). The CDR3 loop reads CASSRWQGSYNSPLHF. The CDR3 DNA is TGTGCCAGCAGCCGGTGGCAGGGCTCCTATAATTCACCCCTCCACTTT.

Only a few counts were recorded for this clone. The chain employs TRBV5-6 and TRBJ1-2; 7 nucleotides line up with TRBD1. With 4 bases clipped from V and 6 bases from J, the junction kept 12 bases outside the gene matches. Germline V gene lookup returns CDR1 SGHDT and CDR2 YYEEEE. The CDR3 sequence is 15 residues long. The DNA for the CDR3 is TGTGCCAGCAGCCAACTGACAGGGTTTTATAATGGCTACACCTTC. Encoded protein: CASSQLTGFYNGYTF.

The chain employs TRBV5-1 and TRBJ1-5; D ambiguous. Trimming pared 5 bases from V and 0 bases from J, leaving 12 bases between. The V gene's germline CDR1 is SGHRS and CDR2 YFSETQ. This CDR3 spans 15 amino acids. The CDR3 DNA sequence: TGCGCCAGCAGAAAAGATATCTATAGCAATCAGCCCCAGCATTTT. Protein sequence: CASRKDIYSNQPQHF.

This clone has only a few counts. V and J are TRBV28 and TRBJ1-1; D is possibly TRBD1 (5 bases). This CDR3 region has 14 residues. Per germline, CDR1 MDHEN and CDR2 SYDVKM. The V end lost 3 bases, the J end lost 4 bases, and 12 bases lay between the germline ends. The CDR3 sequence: CASSFYRRGTEAFF. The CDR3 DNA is TGTGCCAGCAGTTTCTACAGAAGGGGCACTGAAGCTTTCTTT.